This T cell receptor beta chain was observed in a study of spatial heterogeneity in lung cancer. Every cDNA TCR molecule received its own unique molecular identifier. From the 5' RACE reads, TCRdb called clonotypes with MiXCR, one entry per CDR3 protein. The sample includes approximately 40,000 distinct CDR3 sequences, roughly 5.5% of them seen just once. The time point was: sample taken at primary tumor resection. Unsorted whole RNA from tumor, nontumor lung or frozen PBMC underwent sequencing. This CDR3 contains 13 residues. The germline CDR1 and CDR2 sequences are LNHNV and YYDKDF (reference sequence). V gave up 5 bases and J gave up 1 base, with 7 bases separating them.

This chain joins TRBV15 and TRBJ2-3; D remains ambiguous. This specimen was PBMCs, taken at surgery. This receptor was taken from a female donor with early-stage non-small cell lung cancer. CDR3 in amino acids: CATSLSGTDTQYF. The CDR3 coding sequence is TGTGCCACCAGCCTCAGTGGCACAGATACGCAGTATTTT.